This TCR beta chain was captured by sequencing in a study of tumor-infiltrating lymphocytes in localized non-small cell lung cancer. Study-wide results and limits: Technical variation could not be separated from intratumor heterogeneity here. No T-cell fraction difference was seen between IM1 and IM2 tumors. Only some patients had TCR sequencing, depending on available tissue. Higher tumor T cell infiltration than in uninvolved lung was supported by TCRbeta sequencing.

Sequenced by immunoSEQ multiplex PCR; TCRdb stores in-frame clones only, minus some. The data contain 7,000 to 9,500 clones, 65% to 85% of them singletons. Germline V gene lookup returns CDR1 MNHEY and CDR2 SMNVEV (reference sequence). The CDR3 is 15 residues long. Germline trimming cut 4 bases from V and 5 bases from J; bases unmatched to any gene: 4. About this clone itself: What it recognizes is unknown.

Sequencing was carried out using uninvolved lung tissue not adjacent to the tumor. The receptor's source is a human donor with non-small cell lung cancer. The chain carries TRBV27 and TRBJ2-5, with 13 bases that match TRBD2. CDR3 residues: CASSWGLAGPETQYF. DNA for the CDR3: TGTGCCAGCAGTTGGGGACTAGCGGGACCGGAGACCCAGTACTTC.